This T cell receptor beta chain originates from a study of blood T cells in healthy people across ages. General study findings and limits: Naive T cell percentage showed a strong correlation with the diversity of TCR beta. Across the age range, TCR beta diversity per million T cells fell in a roughly linear way.

PCR was performed a second time for roughly 7 to 12 cycles using a sample-barcoded 5' primer and a J-beta primer mix. Each single sample gave us at least 2.5 million CDR3-containing paired-end reads. Using its own MiXCR run on the 5' RACE reads, TCRdb lists one record per CDR3 protein. The sample includes 1.5 million to 2 million distinct CDR3 sequences, 39% seen only once; the top ten take roughly 24%. The donors, aged about 6 to 90, were healthy Caucasians from Russia. With regard to this clonotype: Its antigen is not known.

The germline V gene has CDR1 SNHLY and CDR2 FYNNEI. Trimming removed 6 bases from V and 7 bases from J; junction bases left unmatched: 14. CDR3 length: 15 amino acids. Sequenced input: blood. The chain joins TRBV2 to TRBJ1-1; 7 bases are shared with TRBD1. This receptor was obtained from a human donor in good health. CDR3 residues: CASSVLSLQGGEAFF. In DNA, the CDR3 is TGTGCCAGCAGCGTACTCAGCCTCCAGGGGGGTGAAGCTTTCTTT.